Listed here is a single T cell receptor beta chain. This clone was seen only once. Its specific antigen is unknown. There are no base qualities to consult, and no much larger clone falls within one base. This specimen belongs to a study of cytomegalovirus exposure and HLA in healthy donors (dated by TCRdb to 2017 to 2019). Turning to the overall study: In an earlier analysis of 550 to 750 of the donors, 276 Gb of sequence data and some 100 million unique TCR beta sequences from 150 million to 200 million T cells were reported. Using immunosequencing, the study profiled T cell repertoires from fewer than 700 subjects and related those repertoires to cytomegalovirus serostatus. HLA typing included class I and class II loci at four-digit resolution. High-throughput TCR immunosequencing, statistical association of individual TCRs with disease status, and machine learning were combined to predict cytomegalovirus infection status. Roughly five DR-DQ haplotypes were handled as single units for association and clustering because linkage in the cohort was strong. The number of typed donors differed by locus: about 629-630 for A, B, C, DRB1 and DQB1; some 500 for DQA1; 606 for DPA1; and about 470 for DPB1. In a later genetic analysis, genome-wide SNP genotypes for about 65% of the roughly 670 donors were used, and that subset was treated as a discovery cohort. Among 398 genotyped donors of the cohort, an average of about 240,000 unique TCR beta nucleotide sequences were sequenced per donor, roughly a sixth of them non-productive. A separate validation cohort of 90 to 150 different subjects was used in addition to the approximately 700-subject first cohort. An early release covering just under 650 HLA-typed donors comprised about 320 gigabases of sequencing data and tens of millions of unique TCR sequences. To study patterns of TCR occurrence, a later analysis re-analyzed previously published TCR beta repertoires from just over 650 donors and added high-resolution HLA genotyping. Alongside the repertoire data, information on donor age, sex, ethnicity and CMV serostatus was compiled. To decide whether each TCR beta V gene segment behaved as functional or pseudogenic, an earlier analysis of 587 of the donors relied on high-throughput TCR beta sequencing. All discovery cohort repertoires had been generated on a single sequencing platform. The study aimed to test whether cataloging public T cell receptors could reveal signatures of past pathogen exposure. Among the 398 genotyped donors, around 81% belonged to the genetic ancestry cluster associated with self-reported Caucasian donors. Rather than drawing on any new phenotypic data, the later analysis identified candidate immune exposures from TCR beta sequences and the way those sequences occurred across donors. The investigation overall reported the following: Correlated functional status among segregating V segments might be attributable to linkage disequilibrium, but an unknown experimental factor could not be ruled out. A later analysis found that TCR association rates varied across HLA loci, with DRB1 alleles showing the most associated TCRs and HLA-C alleles the fewest. Several of the top co-occurrence clusters appeared to be linked to parvovirus B19, influenza, CMV and Epstein-Barr virus, according to a later analysis. It was suggested by the authors that the approach could potentially be generalized to other disease states and immunological phenotypes. The study listed over 150 TCR beta chains as associated with cytomegalovirus. A further reported finding was that TCR beta sequences accurately predicted the HLA-A and HLA-B alleles for most subjects in the first cohort. Over 15 rarely observed V segments, including chromosome 9 orphons, were excluded from the earlier analysis of just under 600 of the donors because counts were too low. At a false discovery rate of 0.05, a later analysis linked some 18,000 TCR beta sequences to specific HLA alleles. When HLA alleles, especially DR and DQ, strongly co-occurred, TCR associations were difficult to assign to individual alleles. A cluster of highly shared sequence variants was judged likely to represent a technical artifact of the sequencing pipeline. In both the original and validation cohorts, the classifier was reported to diagnose cytomegalovirus status with high specificity and sensitivity. According to a later genetic analysis, donors in an Asian-associated ancestry cluster had fewer N-insertions in productive TCRs than the approximately 610-donor mean. The cohort was sequenced for TCR beta chains only, and without alpha or paired-chain data the features that could be detected were limited. In a later analysis, most CMV-associated TCR beta chains were found to appear HLA-restricted, with HLA associations seemingly driven largely by CMV exposure. A later analysis found that HLA-associated TCR beta chains were more clonally expanded and had lower generation probabilities than equally common non-associated chains. In vitro tests confirmed that a few of the cytomegalovirus-associated TCR beta chains recognize cytomegalovirus antigens. Because HLA typing was missing for some donors at each locus, association tests included only the typed subset. Some IMGT-functional V segments, including TRBV6-2 and TRBV6-3, could not be distinguished by the 87-base-pair reads and were therefore excluded. An earlier analysis of around 600 of the donors showed that most TCR beta V segments appeared in productive rearrangements either about 90% or about 30% of the time, which broadly matched IMGT annotations. The only immune exposure information available for the cohort was CMV serostatus. A later genetic analysis associated a missense DCLRE1C variant with V-gene and J-gene trimming of TCR beta chains, and an independent cohort replicated the association. Most TCR sequences were observed very rarely across donors, whereas some public TCRs were present in many individuals. Roughly uniform sequencing depth across donors was assumed in presence/absence analyses, although this assumption may not hold.

Library preparation used the immunoSEQ multiplex PCR assay. For the multiplex PCR, a mixture combining 60 forward primers for TCR Vbeta segments and 13 reverse primers for TCR Jbeta segments was used. A multiplex PCR assay on genomic DNA amplified the CDR3 region of rearranged TCR beta genes. On the Illumina HiSeq System, the amplified TCR beta libraries were sequenced as 87-base-pair reads. Under the source paper's analysis protocol: A later analysis tallied roughly 80 million unique TCR beta chains across the 600 to 700 repertoires, and around 9.9 million of those chains were shared by two or more donors. To remove PCR and sequencing errors, raw reads were error-corrected and collapsed into unique sequences using a nearest-neighbor algorithm that merged closely related sequences. Alignment of CDR3 sequences to IMGT reference sequences was used to assign V, D and J gene segments. For a sequence to be retained, at least a six-nucleotide match to both a V gene segment and a J gene segment was required. Rearrangements were called productive when the CDR3 lacked stop codons and stayed in frame with V and J; all others were non-productive. Following IMGT convention, CDR3 was defined as the stretch from the second conserved V-encoded cysteine to the conserved J-encoded phenylalanine. The earlier analysis of 500 to 650 of the donors excluded any sequence lacking an unambiguous match to a single V gene segment. In an earlier analysis of some 590 of the donors, a V segment was called functional when productive rearrangements were above 56.7%, and segregating when the standard deviation between donors exceeded 5%. To diagnose cytomegalovirus status from the catalog of TCR beta chain sequences, a statistical classification framework was built. In a later analysis, TCR nucleotide sequences were compared against IMGT/GENE-DB human TR gene sequences so that V and J genes could be assigned. The TCRdist pipeline was used in a later analysis to assign CDR3 sequences and most-parsimonious VDJ recombination scenarios. In a later analysis, every TCR beta chain was defined by the combination of its CDR3 amino acid sequence and its V-gene family, and reads without a unique V-gene family were dropped. To address suspected cross-contamination and a sequencing artifact, a later analysis removed roughly 580 highly shared, low-generation-probability nucleotide sequences. In a later analysis, a clonal expansion index was calculated for each public chain from normalized within-repertoire ranks of inferred template counts. In a later analysis, generation probabilities were computed with a VDJ recombination model fitted to out-of-frame rearrangements, and the resulting probabilities were checked against IGoR. In a later analysis, hypergeometric tests were used to score TCR-TCR, TCR-HLA and TCR-CMV co-occurrence, with a repertoire-size bias correction applied to TCR pairs. To estimate false discovery rates, a later analysis permuted the HLA or CMV assignments 20 times. In a later analysis, co-occurring TCRs were grouped with DBSCAN, and TCRdist sequence similarity was added when clustering was performed within HLA-allele-positive subsets. Repertoires with fewer than 30,000 or more than 120,000 public chains were left out of co-occurrence clustering, as were about 5 repertoires with anomalous nucleotide sharing. As stored in TCRdb, this immuneACCESS dataset retains in-frame rearrangements with V and J assigned. A fraction of the clones does not appear; measured against another copy, unresolved V genes explain less than half of the discrepancy, and the remainder lacks a known reason. D and trimming come from the DNA, and the V and J calls and clone size come from that table. This sample is represented by about 140,000 clones; 60% to 80% of them were singletons. Roughly 4% of the sample comes from the top ten.

The cohort consisted of fewer than 700 healthy bone marrow donors. Cohort members were all nominally healthy when sampled, although unrecorded immune exposures were likely present. The donor was CMV seropositive and belonged to the group of more than 250 seropositive cohort members. Each donor provided a peripheral blood sample, and peripheral blood mononuclear cells were used for TCR beta sequencing. The Qiagen DNeasy Blood Extraction Kit was used to extract genomic DNA from the blood cell samples. Including the terminal cysteine and phenylalanine, the CDR3 comprises 14 residues. Only the CDR3 region is kept as DNA, spanning 42 bases read in frame from base 1. The germline ends are 10 bases apart after V is trimmed by 0 bases and J by 5 bases. In the germline V gene (reference sequence), CDR1 corresponds to MNHNY and CDR2 to SVGAGI.

This TCR came from a man aged 50 to 59 in good health and CMV-seropositive. In this chain, TRBV6-6 is recombined with TRBJ2-5; perhaps TRBD2 is the D gene, with 5 bases matching. Sequencing was performed on PBMCs. The DNA sequence reads TGTGCCAGCAGTTACTCGAGGACTGGGGAGACCCAGTACTTC. Its amino acids are CASSYSRTGETQYF.